This T cell receptor beta chain was retrieved from a study of blood T cell repertoires in COVID-19. About the study: Collection of acute and convalescent COVID-19 samples took place in the United States, Italy and Spain.

Using immunoSEQ multiplex PCR, the repertoire was profiled, and TCRdb retains in-frame clones only, with some absent. Among under 550,000 clones listed, around nine tenths were seen once. There are 14 residues in the CDR3. Germline values: CDR1 SNHLY, CDR2 FYNNEI. With 5 bases clipped from V and 6 bases from J, the junction kept 3 bases outside the gene matches. The Seattle patients, enrolled during active infection, were followed longitudinally. The sequenced material came from peripheral blood. This chain joins TRBV2 and TRBJ2-1; 11 bases match TRBD1. The source of this sequence is a man aged 18 to 35 with COVID-19, enrolled during active disease. The CDR3 nucleotides are TGTGCCAGCAGTACCGGGACAGGGGGCAATGAGCAGTTCTTC. Residues: CASSTGTGGNEQFF.